This T cell receptor (beta chain) was profiled in a study of identical twins. Overall study results and limits: For out-of-frame alpha sequences shared by twins, low generation probability was in excess.

This CDR3 comprises 16 residues. The germline CDR1 and CDR2 sequences are SEHNR and FQNEAQ (reference sequence). Regarding this clonotype: Antigen unknown. Compared with germline, one end of the junction differs, possibly owing to a read error.

TCRdb processed the 5' RACE reads anew with MiXCR; each CDR3 protein has one entry. The table shows about 1.7 million distinct CDR3 sequences, with around 33% occurring only once. The TCR originated in a newborn girl in good health. The gene calls are TRBV7-9 and TRBJ2-1; D may be TRBD1 or TRBD2 (5 bases each). The sample was cord blood. CDR3 sequence reads: CASSLESGSGMNERFF. CDR3 coding DNA: TGTGCCAGCAGCTTAGAGTCAGGGTCGGGGATGAATGAGCGGTTCTTC.